Included here is one T cell receptor (beta chain) sequence, with context. This clonotype was detected only a few times. The antigen it recognizes is unknown. No much larger clone exists at a distance of one base, and base qualities are not known. This record belongs to a study of patients and donors after allogeneic stem cell transplantation (dated by TCRdb to the early 2020s). Library creation used RT-PCR. The reads were generated on a NextSeq 550. TCRdb trimmed public reads at Q25 via fastp, called clones via MiXCR and kept in-frame beta chains. Rows matching on CDR3 protein sequence are summarized as one entry with the most common DNA and genes. Within this sample are 400,000 to 500,000 distinct CDR3 sequences, with roughly 17% of them counted one time only. The top ten clones comprise around 7.2% of the sample. The junction shows trimming of 4 bases on V and 4 bases on J, and the gene matches do not reach 7 bases of it. The CDR3, from cysteine to phenylalanine, totals 17 residues. Of all the DNA, just the CDR3 is kept, 51 bases in frame from base 1.

The chain links TRBV12-3 or TRBV12-4 with TRBJ2-1, with 13 middle bases fitting TRBD2. The sequenced material came from blood, either unsorted or a sorted T cell fraction (not recorded which). The TCR was taken from a human donor who was either an allogeneic HSCT recipient or a stem cell or donor lymphocyte infusion donor (not recorded which). It is not recorded whose cells these are; they may come from a transplant donor. The nucleotide sequence reads TGTGCCAGCAGTTCCAGGACTAGCGGGAGTAATTACAATGAGCAGTTCTTC. This codes for CASSSRTSGSNYNEQFF.